A single sample gave rise to the 9 T cell receptor beta chains below, sequenced in a study of shared clonotypes between healthy human individuals (dated by TCRdb to 2018 to 2021). The library was built by means of the immunoSEQ multiplex PCR assay. TCRdb mirrors the immuneACCESS table, restricted to in-frame sequences. Some clones are absent from its copies; in checked studies, under half trace to an unresolved V gene, and the reason for the others is unknown. In all, the sample holds about 2 million clones, and about 95% of those were seen once. The ten largest clones represent roughly 0.13% of the sample. Sequenced input: naive CD4+ T cells sorted from blood. According to the study, the label for this sample's cell subset or site signals: CD45RA+ positively selected. Source of these receptors: a man younger than 35 in good health.

The chain is built from TRBV5-1 and TRBJ2-2, with TRBD2 matching 8 bases. This CDR3 has 16 amino acids. Per the germline V gene, CDR1 is SGHRS and CDR2 is YFSETQ. J was trimmed by 1 base and V by 3 bases; bases with no gene match: 5. The CDR3 loop is CASSWTSWQNTGELFF. The CDR3 bases are TGCGCCAGCAGCTGGACTAGCTGGCAGAACACCGGGGAGCTGTTTTTT.

The chain recombines TRBV4-1 with TRBJ2-7; 7 bases line up with TRBD2. The CDR3 covers 15 residues. Trimming removed 1 base from V and 7 bases from J; junction bases left unmatched: 10. Germline assignment: CDR1 MGHRA and CDR2 YSYEKL. The CDR3 loop is CASSQGASGLGEQYF. CDR3 nucleotide sequence: TGCGCCAGCAGCCAAGGAGCTAGCGGCTTGGGAGAGCAGTACTTC.

Notes on this clone: Other DNA sequences of this sample code for an identical CDR3. The chain has TRBV30 and TRBJ2-7; no clear D gene. The CDR3 runs to 11 residues. V shed 2 bases and J shed 3 bases, with 5 bases lying between them. CDR1 is GTSNPN, CDR2 SVGIG, per germline (reference sequence). As DNA, the CDR3 is TGTGCCTGGAGTCTCGACTACGAGCAGTACTTC. Translation gives CAWSLDYEQYF.

This sequence joins TRBV18 and TRBJ2-7; 10 bases are a match to TRBD1. The CDR3 is 15 amino acids. Trimming cost V 5 bases and J 2 bases; bases outside gene matches: 6. The germline V gene encodes CDR1 KGHSH and CDR2 LQKENI. The CDR3 is CASSSSGQGAYEQYF. Here the CDR3 DNA reads TGTGCCAGCTCATCAAGCGGACAGGGGGCCTACGAGCAGTACTTC.

The chain carries TRBV27 and TRBJ2-7, with D maybe TRBD2 (6 bases). Trimming pared 2 bases from V and 0 bases from J, leaving 11 bases between. The CDR3 sequence is 15 residues long. Germline-derived CDR1 and CDR2 are MNHEY and SMNVEV (reference sequence). The CDR3 loop reads CASSLNGGYSYEQYF. The CDR3 DNA follows: TGTGCCAGCAGTTTAAATGGGGGGTACTCCTACGAGCAGTACTTC.

The rearrangement uses TRBV28 and TRBJ1-4, with unresolved D. V lost 5 bases and J lost 7, with 14 bases in between. Germline-derived CDR1 and CDR2 are MDHEN and SYDVKM. This CDR3 has 14 amino acids. The CDR3 nucleotides read TGTGCCAGCAGTCCCGGGCTAGTGCGTGAAAAACTGTTTTTT. It codes for CASSPGLVREKLFF. The full variable domain, its missing parts supplied by reference TRBV28 and TRBJ1-4, is DVKVTQSSRYLVKRTGEKVFLECVQDMDHENMFWYRQDPGLGLRLIYFSYDVKMKEKGDIPEGYSVSREKKERFSLILESASTNQTSMYLCASSPGLVREKLFFGSGTQLSVL.

The chain couples TRBV5-1 to TRBJ1-1, with D uncertain. The germline V and J ends were trimmed by 5 bases and 1 base, with 9 bases remaining between them. The CDR3 sequence is 13 residues long. The germline gives CDR1 SGHRS, CDR2 YFSETQ. The CDR3 is CASSTDENTEAFF. DNA for the CDR3: TGCGCCAGCAGTACGGACGAGAACACTGAAGCTTTCTTT.

The count of this clone is one. The rearrangement joins TRBV7-2 to TRBJ1-5, with D possibly TRBD1 on 5 matching bases. Trimming removed 5 bases at V and 0 bases at J, with 11 bases between. The CDR3 loop spans 15 amino acids. Germline V gene lookup returns CDR1 SGHTA and CDR2 FQGNSA. This chain's CDR3 is CASSTSGSSNQPQHF. As DNA, the CDR3 is TGTGCCAGCAGCACATCAGGGAGTAGCAATCAGCCCCAGCATTTT.

Worth noting for this clone: Other DNA sequences in the same sample also yield this CDR3. The genes are TRBV6-5 and TRBJ1-2; D uncertain. The CDR3 spans 13 residues. Trimming took off 0 bases at V and 3 bases at J, with 5 bases between the two ends. Looked up from germline, CDR1 is MNHEY and CDR2 is SVGAGI. The CDR3: CASSYSNDYGYTF. CDR3 DNA: TGTGCCAGCAGTTACTCGAATGACTATGGCTACACCTTC.